This T cell receptor beta chain was retrieved from a study of blood T cell repertoires in COVID-19. Turning to the study itself: The cDNA or gDNA used as material had been derived from T cells, B-cell-depleted T cells, or PBMCs.

Authors' processing steps: Quantification of nucleated cells was approximated via reference gene primer amplification. Some clones are missing from TCRdb's copy, which holds only in-frame ones; the method was immunoSEQ multiplex PCR. V, J and clone size are those of that table, while D and trimming were read from the DNA. The sample yields about 130,000 clones, about four fifths seen once. Unmatched junction bases numbered 4, after V lost 4 bases and J lost 1 base. The CDR3 runs to 17 residues. Germline CDR1 is MGHRA and CDR2 is YSYEKL. The sequencing input was peripheral blood. The origin of this receptor is a human donor in a cohort sampled during active COVID-19. The rearrangement joins TRBV4-1 to TRBJ2-2; 12 nucleotides align to TRBD2. CDR3 DNA: TGCGCCAGCAGCCGAACGGGACTAGCGGGGAACACCGGGGAGCTGTTTTTT. This encodes CASSRTGLAGNTGELFF.